This TCR beta chain appears in the sequencing data of a study of cytomegalovirus exposure and HLA in healthy donors. Study-level findings and limits: Within the 95 to 150 validation repertoires, first-cohort TCR clusters tended to co-occur, according to a later analysis. Cytomegalovirus-associated TCR beta chains were listed, numbering 164.

The donors formed part of the approximately 130-subject validation cohort, distinct from the roughly 660-subject first cohort. The repertoire was sequenced with immunoSEQ multiplex PCR; TCRdb's copy has only in-frame clones and lacks some. Of 150,000 to 200,000 clones listed, under 90% were seen once; the top ten hold 4.2%. Details on this clone: Antigen specificity is unknown.

Germline V gene data show CDR1 as GTSNPN and CDR2 as SVGIG (reference sequence). CDR3 length: 22 residues. V was pared by 5 bases and J by 0 bases, with 25 bases of the junction left unmatched. Sequencing was performed on PBMCs. This receptor was identified in a man between 18 and 29 years old in good health and CMV-seropositive. This chain connects TRBV30 to TRBJ2-1; TRBD2 agrees at 10 bases. Written as DNA, the CDR3 is TGTGCCTGGGGGAGTGGGCTAGCGGGAGCTGGGATTAGGTCGAGCTCCTACAATGAGCAGTTCTTC. Translated, it gives CAWGSGLAGAGIRSSSYNEQFF.